These 27 T cell receptor beta chains originate from one sample sequenced in a study of cytomegalovirus exposure and HLA in healthy donors. A multiplex PCR was run with 60 Vbeta primers and 13 Jbeta primers. Generated by immunoSEQ multiplex PCR, the TCRdb table keeps only in-frame clones and is missing some. The sample lists about 110,000 clones; roughly 75% were seen once. The sample consisted of PBMCs. All receptors derive from a man aged 35 to 55 in good health and CMV-seronegative.

The V and J genes are TRBV6-1 and TRBJ1-1; D might be TRBD1 (6 bases). The CDR3 runs to 16 residues. The V gene's germline CDR1 is MNHNS and CDR2 SASEGT. Trimming removed 3 bases from V and 4 bases from J, with 18 bases in between. In DNA, the CDR3 is TGTGCCAGCAGTGACCGGGGGGCGCGGGCAGGCACTGAAGCTTTCTTT. It is translated as CASSDRGARAGTEAFF.

The chain's CDR3 is CASSEDGTGSYEQYF. As DNA, the CDR3 is TGTGCCAGCAGTGAAGATGGGACAGGCTCCTACGAGCAGTACTTC. The J gene is TRBJ2-7, the V gene TRBV6-1, with 8 positions matching TRBD1. Unmatched junction bases numbered 2, after V lost 1 base and J lost 0 bases. CDR3 length: 15 amino acids. The germline gives CDR1 MNHNS, CDR2 SASEGT.

The chain joins TRBV10-3 to TRBJ1-2, with TRBD1 matching over 8 bases. The J segment lost 6 bases and the V segment lost 6 bases, leaving 15 bases of the junction unmatched. Looked up from germline, CDR1 is ENHRY and CDR2 is SYGVKD. The CDR3 consists of 16 residues. CDR3 in amino acids: CAISPIQGTGFNGYTF. The CDR3 DNA reads TGTGCCATCAGCCCCATCCAAGGGACAGGCTTTAATGGCTACACCTTC.

V gene TRBV9 combines with J gene TRBJ2-2, with a weak D call TRBD1 (6 bases). The CDR3 runs to 15 residues. The V end lost 4 bases, the J end lost 1 base, and 11 bases lay between the germline ends. CDR1 and CDR2 (germline): SGDLS, YYNGEE. The CDR3: CASSPGQQNTGELFF. CDR3 nucleotides: TGTGCCAGCAGCCCCGGACAGCAGAACACCGGGGAGCTGTTTTTT.

The chain recombines TRBV2 with TRBJ1-1; 8 bases agree with TRBD1. CDR3 length: 15 residues. V lost 2 bases to trimming and J lost 1 base; unmatched junction nucleotides: 3. Per germline, CDR1 SNHLY and CDR2 FYNNEI. This CDR3 is CASSERTGKNTEAFF. The CDR3 region has the DNA TGTGCCAGCAGTGAAAGGACAGGGAAGAACACTGAAGCTTTCTTT.

The gene calls are TRBV2 and TRBJ1-4; no clear D gene. The CDR3 is made up of 15 amino acids. The germline CDR1 and CDR2 sequences are SNHLY and FYNNEI. Trimming cost V 5 bases and J 5 bases, with 15 bases left between them. CDR3 residues: CASSLFGSWNEKLFF. The CDR3 bases are TGTGCCAGCAGTCTTTTCGGTTCTTGGAATGAAAAACTGTTTTTT.

This clone showed up just once. The chain joins TRBV7-2 to TRBJ2-1; D is unresolved. The CDR3 runs to 14 residues. V lost 0 bases, J lost 5 bases, and 8 bases lay in between. Germline V gene data show CDR1 as SGHTA and CDR2 as FQGNSA. CDR3 sequence: CASSLAGRHNEQFF. In DNA, the CDR3 is TGTGCCAGCAGCTTAGCGGGCCGACACAATGAGCAGTTCTTC.

This clone was detected a few times. The rearrangement joins TRBV2 to TRBJ1-3; tentatively, D is TRBD1 (6 bases). V lost 6 bases to trimming and J lost 2 bases, with 11 bases between them. This CDR3 is 14 amino acids long. Germline V CDR1 and CDR2: SNHLY, FYNNEI. CDR3 residues: CASRLGAAGNTIYF. As DNA, the CDR3 is TGTGCCAGCAGATTGGGGGCCGCTGGAAACACCATATATTTT.

V and J are TRBV10-3 and TRBJ1-4; no clear D. The CDR3 is made up of 12 amino acids. The V gene's germline CDR1 is ENHRY and CDR2 SYGVKD. V was clipped by 0 bases and J by 8 bases, with 4 bases between them. This CDR3 is CAISESAEKLFF. CDR3 in DNA: TGTGCCATCAGTGAGTCGGCAGAAAAACTGTTTTTT.

This rearrangement joins TRBV5-6 to TRBJ2-3; 8 bases are shared with TRBD2. From germline, CDR1 is SGHDT and CDR2 YYEEEE. Trimming at V came to 4 bases and at J to 2 bases, leaving 6 bases not matched to a gene. The CDR3 loop spans 15 amino acids. The CDR3 nucleotides read TGTGCCAGCAGCGTAACGGGGGGGTCCACAGATACGCAGTATTTT. This translates into CASSVTGGSTDTQYF.

The V and J genes are TRBV5-1 and TRBJ2-1; 9 bases align to TRBD1. V gave up 4 bases and J gave up 8 bases; unmatched junction bases: 10. The CDR3 is made up of 15 amino acids. CDR1 SGHRS and CDR2 YFSETQ come from the germline V gene. CDR3: CASSVSGQGLYEQFF. The CDR3 nucleotides are TGCGCCAGCAGCGTGTCGGGACAGGGTTTATATGAGCAGTTCTTC. Combining the CDR3 with reference TRBV5-1 and TRBJ2-1 gives the whole variable domain KAGVTQTPRYLIKTRGQQVTLSCSPISGHRSVSWYQQTPGQGLQFLFEYFSETQRNKGNFPGRFSGRQFSNSRSEMNVSTLELGDSALYLCASSVSGQGLYEQFFGPGTRLTVL.

Only one count was recorded for this clone. This chain links TRBV29-1 with TRBJ2-2; 7 bases map to TRBD1. The CDR3 spans 13 residues. V shed 4 bases, J shed 4 bases, and the junction held 3 bases outside the gene matches. Germline lookup yields CDR1 SQVTM and CDR2 ANQGSEA. The CDR3 is CSVVPGGTGELFF. The CDR3 DNA is TGCAGCGTTGTTCCAGGGGGCACCGGGGAGCTGTTTTTT.

The CDR3 protein is CASSYASRDQETQYF. Written as DNA, the CDR3 is TGTGCCAGCAGTTATGCTAGTCGGGATCAAGAGACCCAGTACTTC. V is TRBV7-9 and J is TRBJ2-5; a possible D gene is TRBD2 (5 bases). Trimming took off 6 bases at V and 2 bases at J, with 16 bases between the two ends. The length of the CDR3 is 15 residues. Germline loops: CDR1 SEHNR, CDR2 FQNEAQ (reference sequence).

The chain is built from TRBV11-2 and TRBJ1-4; possibly TRBD1 for D (5 bases). Trimming left V 8 bases short and J 4 bases short, with 8 bases between. CDR3 size: 12 residues. Germline loops: CDR1 SGHAT, CDR2 FQNNGV. CDR3 protein: CASAGVNEKLFF. Here the CDR3 DNA reads TGTGCCAGCGCGGGGGTTAATGAAAAACTGTTTTTT.

This clone was observed a handful of times. This chain links TRBV6-5 with TRBJ1-2, with D unclear. The CDR3 contains 13 residues. Germline V CDR1 and CDR2: MNHEY, SVGAGI. V was pared by 10 bases and J by 4 bases, with 16 bases between. The CDR3 DNA is TGTGCCACCCTCCCGCCGCAGTCCTATGGCTACACCTTC. It specifies CATLPPQSYGYTF.

The chain has TRBV7-9 and TRBJ2-7, with unresolved D. Germline CDR1 is SEHNR and CDR2 is FQNEAQ (reference sequence). The CDR3 totals 12 residues. The V and J ends lost 6 bases and 0 bases respectively, with 6 bases between them. In nucleotides, the CDR3 is TGTGCCAGCAGTAAGAGCTCCTACGAGCAGTACTTC. It encodes CASSKSSYEQYF.

The genes are TRBV19 and TRBJ1-2, with D possibly matching TRBD1 (6 bases). Per the germline V gene, CDR1 is LNHDA and CDR2 is SQIVND (reference sequence). V was pared by 1 base and J by 2 bases, with 8 bases between. CDR3 length equals 14 residues. The CDR3 spells CASSIVTGNYGYTF. The CDR3 nucleotides are TGTGCCAGTAGTATAGTCACAGGGAACTATGGCTACACCTTC.

This clone appeared a few times. The CDR3 coding sequence is TGTGCCAGCAGCTTAAATAAGCCAGGTCCGGCGGGTGGGTCACCCCTCCACTTT. It is translated as CASSLNKPGPAGGSPLHF. The J gene is TRBJ1-6, the V gene TRBV7-3, with unresolved D. This CDR3 contains 18 residues. The V gene's germline CDR1 is SGHTA and CDR2 FQGTGA. V lost 1 base and J lost 10, with 23 bases in between.

The V call is TRBV6-4, the J call TRBJ1-4, with a weak D call TRBD1 (5 bases). The V and J ends lost 8 bases and 4 bases respectively, with 23 bases between them. Germline V CDR1 and CDR2: MRHNA, SNTAGT. CDR3 length equals 17 residues. The CDR3 reads CASLTPLLDRNNEKLFF. For the CDR3, the DNA is TGTGCCAGCCTGACTCCCCTCTTAGACAGAAATAATGAAAAACTGTTTTTT.

This chain links TRBV7-9 with TRBJ2-3; 7 bases fit TRBD2. Losses at the gene ends were 5 bases for V and 5 bases for J; bases not matched to a gene: 10. The CDR3 length is 15 residues. Germline lookup yields CDR1 SEHNR and CDR2 FQNEAQ (reference sequence). CDR3 DNA sequence: TGTGCCAGCAGCCCCAGGCGGGGGAGTAGAGATACGCAGTATTTT. Amino acids: CASSPRRGSRDTQYF.

J is TRBJ2-7 and V is TRBV5-4, with D perhaps TRBD1 (5 bases). The CDR3 contains 14 residues. Trimming left V 4 bases short and J 5 bases short, with 16 bases between. CDR1 SGHNT and CDR2 YYREEE come from the germline V gene (reference sequence). Here the CDR3 reads CASSPRPREDEQYF. The CDR3 DNA reads TGTGCCAGCAGCCCCCGCCCCAGGGAAGACGAGCAGTACTTC.

The chain has TRBV5-1 and TRBJ2-3; tentative D call: TRBD2 (6 bases). Germline assignment: CDR1 SGHRS and CDR2 YFSETQ. The CDR3 totals 16 residues. The germline V and J ends were trimmed by 4 bases and 1 base, with 16 bases remaining between them. Here the CDR3 reads CASSLQTGTGTDTQYF. For the CDR3, the DNA is TGCGCCAGCAGCCTCCAGACCGGGACTGGCACAGATACGCAGTATTTT.

The gene calls are TRBV5-1 and TRBJ2-3, with 10 bases that match TRBD2. Germline V gene sequence: CDR1 SGHRS, CDR2 YFSETQ. The CDR3 runs 15 residues. The ends lost 4 bases at V and 2 bases at J; junction bases unmatched: 4. The CDR3 region is CASSLAGVNTDTQYF. The CDR3 DNA is TGCGCCAGCAGCCTAGCGGGGGTGAACACAGATACGCAGTATTTT.

The genes are TRBV11-2 and TRBJ2-1; perhaps TRBD1 as D (6 bases). The germline gives CDR1 SGHAT, CDR2 FQNNGV. V lost 1 base to trimming and J lost 3 bases, with 7 bases between them. This CDR3 has 14 residues. The CDR3 protein is CASSLGGGYNEQFF. CDR3 bases: TGTGCCAGCAGCTTAGGAGGGGGCTACAATGAGCAGTTCTTC.

This clone was seen more than once but under ten times. The V gene is TRBV5-6, the J gene TRBJ1-6, with 8 bases aligning to TRBD1. CDR1 is SGHDT and CDR2 is YYEEEE in the germline V gene. The CDR3 consists of 16 residues. V gave up 5 bases and J gave up 9 bases; unmatched junction bases: 13. In DNA, the CDR3 is TGTGCCAGCAGTTTCGCCGGGACAGGTGTGAGTTCACCCCTCCACTTT. Its translation: CASSFAGTGVSSPLHF.

The V and J genes are TRBV2 and TRBJ2-7; possibly TRBD1 for D (6 bases). The CDR3 consists of 15 residues. The V gene's germline CDR1 is SNHLY and CDR2 FYNNEI. Trimming removed 6 bases at V and 0 bases at J, with 15 bases between. CDR3 amino acids: CASSRDRSSSYEQYF. The CDR3 DNA reads TGTGCCAGCAGCCGCGACAGGTCGAGCTCCTACGAGCAGTACTTC.

On this clone itself: This sample also contains other DNA sequences that code for the same CDR3. The chain uses TRBV2 and TRBJ2-4; D may be TRBD1 (6 bases). V lost 7 bases, J lost 7 bases, and 11 bases lay in between. Germline values: CDR1 SNHLY, CDR2 FYNNEI. The CDR3 length is 12 residues. The DNA of the CDR3 is TGTGCCAGCAAAACAGGGCCGAACATTCAGTACTTC. Its protein is CASKTGPNIQYF.